This paragraph reports one T cell receptor beta chain. The antigen is not known. The CDR3 length is 14 residues. The germline V gene encodes CDR1 SEHNR and CDR2 FQNEAQ (reference sequence). V was shortened by 1 base and J by 4 bases, with 10 bases between the two germline ends. TCRdb's table, derived via immunoSEQ multiplex PCR, lists solely in-frame clones and lacks some. The table has about 150,000 clones, around 90% seen once. These data are taken from a study of T cell responses to AZD1222 COVID-19 vaccine. Findings and caveats of the study: A rise in Spike-specific TCR breadth and depth followed two AZD1222 doses. Spike regions recognized by vaccine-associated CD4 TCRs spanned the protein, led by 160-218 and 743-854. Possibly, clonal diversity was underestimated; donors were largely white British and included more females.

V usage is TRBV7-9 and J usage is TRBJ1-2, with no clear D. The material sequenced was peripheral blood, taken on day 0 of AZD1222 vaccination. The receptor comes from an adult in good health. CDR3: CASSLDGSIYGYTF. The DNA for the CDR3 is TGTGCCAGCAGCTTAGACGGTTCGATCTATGGCTACACCTTC.